Sequencing of this T cell receptor beta chain was carried out in a study of T cell changes during pregnancy in multiple sclerosis. Profiling relied on immunoSEQ multiplex PCR, and the TCRdb table lists in-frame clones only, not all of them. The data contain approximately 70,000 clones, approximately 90% of them singletons. The germline V gene encodes CDR1 MDHEN and CDR2 SYDVKM. V was trimmed by 10 bases and J by 5 bases, leaving 14 bases between them. This CDR3 comprises 13 residues. The V gene is TRBV28, the J gene TRBJ1-4; the D gene is possibly TRBD1 (6 bases). This TCR was sampled from a female donor in good health, enrolled as a control in a pregnancy study. The sequencing here drew on peripheral blood, taken in the second trimester of pregnancy. The CDR3 sequence: CATLTGSNEKLFF. The CDR3 bases are TGTGCCACACTGACAGGATCGAATGAAAAACTGTTTTTT.